This TCR beta chain is from a study of blood T cell repertoires in COVID-19. Study-level information: COVID-19 samples, acute and convalescent, were from the United States, Italy and Spain.

CDR1 LGHDT and CDR2 YNNKEL come from the germline V gene (reference sequence). V was clipped by 0 bases and J by 9 bases; unmatched bases: 18. This CDR3 has 19 amino acids. Patients at the Seattle site were enrolled during active infection and followed longitudinally. In the original processing: By means of reference gene primer amplification, nucleated cell counts were estimated. The protocol was immunoSEQ multiplex PCR, while the TCRdb copy is restricted to in-frame clones and leaves out a portion. The V and J calls and clone size are taken from that table; D and trimming were inferred from the DNA. Counted here are around 400,000 clones, around 87% occurring once; the ten biggest clones make up about 2.1%.

The rearrangement links TRBV3-1 (or the pseudogene TRBV3-2) to TRBJ2-3; TRBD2 matches at 10 bases. The sample comprised peripheral blood. This sequence was found in a woman aged 55-69 years with COVID-19, enrolled during active disease. The CDR3 DNA is TGTGCCAGCAGCCAAGATCCGCGAAACGAGCGGGGGGGCGTGTTGACGCAGTATTTT. Its protein product is CASSQDPRNERGGVLTQYF.